Following are 12 T cell receptor beta chains from one sample sequenced in a study of Ad26.COV2.S vaccination and SARS-CoV-2 variants. TCRdb's copy holds only in-frame clones and misses some; the assay was immunoSEQ multiplex PCR. The sample consists of about 450,000 clones, 89% of them appearing once. As for treatment: approximately 18 received Ad26.COV2.S at low or high dose, single or two shots; about five received placebo; per-sample allocation not given. Specimen acquisition occurred on day 63 following the initial vaccine or placebo injection. The input for sequencing was peripheral blood, taken in a trial of Ad26.COV2.S vaccine versus placebo. These receptors were obtained from a person between 18 and 65 years old who received the Ad26.COV2.S COVID-19 vaccine or a placebo.

The chain has TRBV6-4 and TRBJ2-3; 12 bases line up with TRBD2. Germline V gene lookup returns CDR1 MRHNA and CDR2 SNTAGT. The V segment lost 6 bases and the J segment 5 bases; nucleotides outside the gene matches: 9. The CDR3 consists of 16 residues. The CDR3 here is CASSLLAGGPGDTQYF. In nucleotides, the CDR3 is TGTGCCAGCAGCCTCCTAGCGGGGGGGCCAGGAGATACGCAGTATTTT.

The chain joins TRBV2 to TRBJ2-5, with 8 bases lining up with TRBD2. Unmatched junction bases numbered 5, after V lost 3 bases and J lost 5 bases. Per germline, CDR1 SNHLY and CDR2 FYNNEI. This CDR3 is built from 14 residues. This CDR3 reads CASSDTGTRETQYF. Written as DNA, the CDR3 is TGTGCCAGCAGTGATACCGGGACTAGGGAGACCCAGTACTTC.

The rearrangement uses TRBV12-5 and TRBJ1-5; D remains unclear. V lost 0 bases and J 2 bases, leaving 14 bases between the germline ends. CDR3 length: 17 residues. The germline V gene has CDR1 LGHNT and CDR2 FRNRAP. In DNA form, the CDR3 reads TGTGCTAGTGGTTTGGTCGTGTACTCCGGACGCAATCAGCCCCAGCATTTT. Amino acids: CASGLVVYSGRNQPQHF.

V is TRBV7-9 and J is TRBJ2-1; TRBD1 is a possible D gene (5 bases). Germline-derived CDR1 and CDR2 are SEHNR and FQNEAQ (reference sequence). V lost 2 bases and J 6 bases, leaving 11 bases between the germline ends. The CDR3 totals 14 residues. This CDR3 is CASSLYRITNEQFF. In DNA, the CDR3 is TGTGCCAGCAGCTTATACAGGATCACCAATGAGCAGTTCTTC.

The chain carries TRBV2 and TRBJ2-7; D remains unclear. There are 12 residues in the CDR3. Per germline, CDR1 SNHLY and CDR2 FYNNEI. Trimming pared 5 bases from V and 0 bases from J, leaving 5 bases between. Here the CDR3 DNA reads TGTGCCAGCAGTCTCAGCTCCTACGAGCAGTACTTC. Translated: CASSLSSYEQYF.

The chain is built from TRBV2 and TRBJ2-1; 7 nucleotides agree with TRBD1. V dropped 3 bases and J dropped 2; count of bases not matched to a gene: 7. Germline V gene sequence: CDR1 SNHLY, CDR2 FYNNEI. The CDR3 length is 16 residues. CDR3 protein: CASSDPRDSAYNEQFF. CDR3 DNA: TGTGCCAGCAGTGACCCTCGGGACAGCGCCTACAATGAGCAGTTCTTC. The entire variable domain, with the rest obtained from reference TRBV2 and TRBJ2-1, is as follows: EPEVTQTPSHQVTQMGQEVILRCVPISNHLYFYWYRQILGQKVEFLVSFYNNEISEKSEIFDDQFSVERPDGSNFTLKIRSTKLEDSAMYFCASSDPRDSAYNEQFFGPGTRLTVL.

This sequence joins TRBV20-1 and TRBJ2-1; D is undetermined. Trimming removed 1 base at V and 7 bases at J, with 5 bases between. Germline V gives CDR1 DFQATT, CDR2 SNEGSKA (reference sequence). The CDR3 is 11 amino acids. Written as DNA, the CDR3 is TGCAGTGCTAGAGTGGGAAATGAGCAGTTCTTC. It yields the protein CSARVGNEQFF.

The chain is built from TRBV5-1 and TRBJ2-3, with 11 nucleotides matching TRBD2. With V trimmed by 3 bases and J by 3 bases, 12 bases remained unmatched. Germline loops: CDR1 SGHRS, CDR2 YFSETQ. The CDR3 runs to 18 residues. In DNA form, the CDR3 reads TGCGCCAGCAGCTCCCTTCCGGGACTAGCGGAGAGGACAGATACGCAGTATTTT. Its translation: CASSSLPGLAERTDTQYF.

CDR3 sequence (DNA): TGTGCCAGCAGCTTCCGCTCCAGAGGGGACGAGCAGTTCTTC. Amino acids: CASSFRSRGDEQFF. This chain uses TRBV11-2 with TRBJ2-1, with D perhaps matching TRBD1 or TRBD2 (5 bases each). The CDR3 extends over 14 amino acids. Trimming cost V 3 bases and J 10 bases, with 16 bases left between them. CDR1 is SGHAT, CDR2 FQNNGV, per germline.

The table lists this clone with a count of one. V usage is TRBV4-3 and J usage is TRBJ1-1; D not resolved. Trimming removed 0 bases from V and 3 bases from J, with 8 bases in between. Germline values: CDR1 LGHNA, CDR2 YSLEER. CDR3 length: 14 residues. The CDR3 loop is CASSQERVHTEAFF. The CDR3 DNA sequence: TGCGCCAGCAGCCAAGAAAGGGTGCACACTGAAGCTTTCTTT.

The rearrangement links TRBV11-2 to TRBJ2-3, with a possible D match to TRBD2 (5 bases). The germline V gene has CDR1 SGHAT and CDR2 FQNNGV. CDR3 length: 14 residues. V gave up 5 bases and J gave up 0 bases, with 9 bases separating them. The CDR3 loop is CASSPWRSTDTQYF. DNA for the CDR3: TGTGCCAGCAGCCCCTGGAGGAGCACAGATACGCAGTATTTT.

The chain recombines TRBV2 with TRBJ2-2; D is possibly TRBD1 (6 bases). The V end lost 5 bases, the J end lost 6 bases, and 13 bases lay between the germline ends. The germline V gene has CDR1 SNHLY and CDR2 FYNNEI. CDR3 length: 14 amino acids. CDR3 in DNA: TGTGCCAGCAGTCCTCTTTGGGGGCCCGGGGAGCTGTTTTTT. It specifies CASSPLWGPGELFF. The full variable domain, rest sourced from reference TRBV2 and TRBJ2-2, is EPEVTQTPSHQVTQMGQEVILRCVPISNHLYFYWYRQILGQKVEFLVSFYNNEISEKSEIFDDQFSVERPDGSNFTLKIRSTKLEDSAMYFCASSPLWGPGELFFGEGSRLTVL.